This TCR beta chain appears in the sequencing data of a study of post-analysis software for immune sequencing data. For the study at large: The disease courses covered relapsing-remitting, secondary progressive and progressive-relapsing multiple sclerosis.

This clonotype was found a few times. Its antigen is not known. Unique molecular identifiers had been added to the TCR beta cDNA libraries. TCRdb ran MiXCR on the PCR reads and lists one entry per CDR3 protein. The sample includes roughly 730,000 distinct CDR3 sequences, roughly 27% of them seen just once. Study-level results: Patients showed TRBV5-6, TRBV5-1 and TRBV20-1 among a handful of TRBV segments more frequent than in controls.

This CDR3 has 13 amino acids. In germline, CDR1 is MGHDK, CDR2 SYGVNS. The sample comprised blood. This sequence joins TRBV25-1 and TRBJ2-4; 11 bases are shared with TRBD1. Gene TRBJ2-7 matches the end of the DNA better, so the J call may be wrong. This receptor was identified in a girl aged 5-17 years with multiple sclerosis. The CDR3 region has the DNA TGTGCCAGCGCGGGACAGGGGGGGTACGAGCAGTACTTC. Its translation is CASAGQGGYEQYF.